The 8 T cell receptor beta chains below were found in one sample sequenced in a study of blood T cell repertoires in COVID-19. The assay was immunoSEQ multiplex PCR, and TCRdb's table has in-frame clones only and misses some. The table lists fewer than 80,000 clones, more than 85% of them singletons. Sequencing used peripheral blood. These TCRs come from a man aged 65-85 years with acute or convalescent COVID-19.

The V and J genes are TRBV3-1 (or the pseudogene TRBV3-2) and TRBJ1-5; D gene ambiguous. Between the trimmed V and J ends, which lost 1 base and 2 bases, there was a span of 9 bases. The germline V gene has CDR1 LGHDT and CDR2 YNNKEL (reference sequence). This CDR3 is 15 amino acids long. CDR3 protein: CASSQATNGNQPQHF. CDR3 DNA: TGTGCCAGCAGCCAAGCTACCAATGGCAATCAGCCCCAGCATTTT.

This clone was detected only once. At one end, the junction sequence differs from germline, possibly due to a read error. This rearrangement joins TRBV2 to TRBJ1-4; weak D call: TRBD1 (5 bases). CDR3 length: 13 residues. CDR1 and CDR2 (germline): SNHLY, FYNNEI. CDR3: CASSGPLGEKLFF. The CDR3 DNA sequence: TGTGCCAGCAGTGGTCCCTTAGGGGAAAAGCTGTTTTTT.

The V call is TRBV18, the J call TRBJ2-1; the D is unclear. CDR1 KGHSH and CDR2 LQKENI come from the germline V gene. V gave up 2 bases and J gave up 10 bases, with 6 bases separating them. The CDR3 covers 11 residues. The CDR3 DNA reads TGTGCCAGCTCACCATCTGGCGAGCAGTTCTTC. This encodes CASSPSGEQFF. The complete variable domain, with remaining parts taken from reference TRBV18 and TRBJ2-1, reads NAGVMQNPRHLVRRRGQEARLRCSPMKGHSHVYWYRQLPEEGLKFMVYLQKENIIDESGMPKERFSAEFPKEGPSILRIQQVVRGDSAAYFCASSPSGEQFFGPGTRLTVL.

The chain combines TRBV6-6 with TRBJ2-1, with a tentative D call TRBD1 (5 bases). The CDR3 runs 15 residues. Per germline, CDR1 MNHNY and CDR2 SVGAGI (reference sequence). Trimming removed 2 bases at V and 8 bases at J, with 16 bases between. CDR3 sequence (DNA): TGTGCCAGCAGTTACGGCAGGGTAGGGCGCGATGAGCAGTTCTTC. Translated, it gives CASSYGRVGRDEQFF.

The rearrangement uses TRBV11-3 and TRBJ2-1; 8 nucleotides agree with TRBD2. With V trimmed by 0 bases and J by 7 bases, 8 bases remained unmatched. The CDR3 length is 16 residues. Germline values: CDR1 SGHNT, CDR2 YENEEA. Here the CDR3 reads CASSLDGRGGSNEQFF. CDR3 DNA: TGTGCCAGCAGCTTAGATGGTCGGGGGGGATCTAATGAGCAGTTCTTC.

This clone was found once. V usage is TRBV5-1 and J usage is TRBJ2-3, with 8 positions matching TRBD2. CDR1 and CDR2 (germline): SGHRS, YFSETQ. Trimming at V came to 0 bases and at J to 2 bases, leaving 5 bases not matched to a gene. CDR3 length equals 16 residues. The CDR3 DNA follows: TGCGCCAGCAGCTTGGGTCTTAGCGGGACCACAGATACGCAGTATTTT. Translating it yields CASSLGLSGTTDTQYF. Based on the CDR3 plus reference TRBV5-1 and TRBJ2-3, the full variable domain is KAGVTQTPRYLIKTRGQQVTLSCSPISGHRSVSWYQQTPGQGLQFLFEYFSETQRNKGNFPGRFSGRQFSNSRSEMNVSTLELGDSALYLCASSLGLSGTTDTQYFGPGTRLTVL.

This chain's CDR3 is CASSPGQAGRTYNSPLHF. The CDR3 nucleotides read TGTGCCAGCAGTCCTGGACAGGCGGGCAGGACCTATAATTCACCCCTCCACTTT. The chain uses TRBV28 and TRBJ1-6; 7 positions match TRBD1. This CDR3 has 18 amino acids. V lost 5 bases to trimming and J lost 2 bases; unmatched junction nucleotides: 12. The germline V gene has CDR1 MDHEN and CDR2 SYDVKM.

A single count supports this clone. The V gene is TRBV7-9, the J gene TRBJ1-4; D uncertain. The CDR3 length is 14 residues. Trimming stripped 1 base from V and 5 bases from J, with 8 bases between. Germline CDR1 reads SEHNR; CDR2 reads FQNEAQ (reference sequence). CDR3 nucleotides: TGTGCCAGCAGCTTAGGGCGGTTAAATGAAAAACTGTTTTTT. This encodes CASSLGRLNEKLFF.